The clone carrying this T cell receptor beta chain was seen many times. Its specificity is unknown. Described time point: sample taken at primary tumor resection. Donation came from some 72 patients with untreated early-stage non-small cell lung cancer. Germline V gene data show CDR1 as KGHSH and CDR2 as LQKENI. V lost 0 bases and J lost 0, with 8 bases in between. The CDR3 loop spans 15 amino acids. This sample is drawn from a study of spatial heterogeneity in lung cancer. At the level of the study: A consistent excess of beta-chain over alpha-chain sequences was detected. Matched bulk RNA-seq provided a T cell module score, and TCR transcript counts in tumor regions correlated strongly with it. The study, taken as a whole, reports: Expanded intratumoral alpha and beta TCR counts tracked tumor mutation counts.

MiXCR, run by TCRdb on the 5' RACE reads, gives a single entry per CDR3 protein. The table records some 13,000 distinct CDR3 sequences, under 4% of them present only once. This chain joins TRBV18 and TRBJ2-5; D unresolved. The source was lung tumor tissue, collected at surgery. This clonotype originated in a male donor with early-stage non-small cell lung cancer. The CDR3 here is CASSPPSGYQETQYF. For the CDR3, the DNA is TGTGCCAGCTCACCACCGTCCGGGTACCAAGAGACCCAGTACTTC.